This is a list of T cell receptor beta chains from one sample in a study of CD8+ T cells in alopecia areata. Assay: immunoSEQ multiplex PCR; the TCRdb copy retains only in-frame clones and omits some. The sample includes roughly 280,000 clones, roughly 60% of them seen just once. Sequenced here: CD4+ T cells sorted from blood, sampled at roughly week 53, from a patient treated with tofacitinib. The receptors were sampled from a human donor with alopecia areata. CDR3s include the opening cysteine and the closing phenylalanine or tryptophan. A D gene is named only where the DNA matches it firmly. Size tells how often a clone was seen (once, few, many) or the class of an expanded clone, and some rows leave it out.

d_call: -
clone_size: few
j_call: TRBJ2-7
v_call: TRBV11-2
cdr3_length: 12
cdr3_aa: CASSFRPYEQYF
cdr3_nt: TGTGCCAGCAGCTTCCGACCCTACGAGCAGTACTTC

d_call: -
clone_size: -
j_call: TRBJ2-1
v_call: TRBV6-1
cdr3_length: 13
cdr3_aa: CASSSRDHNEQFF
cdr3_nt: TGTGCCAGCAGCTCCCGGGATCACAATGAGCAGTTCTTC

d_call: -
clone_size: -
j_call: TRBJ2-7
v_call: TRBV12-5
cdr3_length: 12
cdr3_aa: CASGLVPHEQYF
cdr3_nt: TGTGCTAGTGGTTTGGTACCCCACGAGCAGTACTTC

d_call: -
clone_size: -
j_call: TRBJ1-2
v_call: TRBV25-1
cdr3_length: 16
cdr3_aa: CASGDPRGLGGYGYTF
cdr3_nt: TGTGCCAGCGGAGACCCCAGGGGCCTTGGGGGCTATGGCTACACCTTC

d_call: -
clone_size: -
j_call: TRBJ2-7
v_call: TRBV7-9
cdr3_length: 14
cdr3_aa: CASSTRGTSYEQYF
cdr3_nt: TGTGCCAGCAGCACTAGGGGTACCTCCTACGAGCAGTACTTC

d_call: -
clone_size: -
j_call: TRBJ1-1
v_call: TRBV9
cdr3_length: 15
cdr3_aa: CASTSATIMNTEAFF
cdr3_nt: TGTGCCAGCACAAGTGCGACGATTATGAACACTGAAGCTTTCTTT

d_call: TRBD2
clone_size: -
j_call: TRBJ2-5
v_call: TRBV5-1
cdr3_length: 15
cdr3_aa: CASSSSTSGVETQYF
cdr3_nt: TGCGCCAGCAGCTCCTCGACTAGCGGGGTGGAGACCCAGTACTTC

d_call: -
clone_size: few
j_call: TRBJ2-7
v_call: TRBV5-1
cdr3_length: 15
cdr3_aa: CASSLGTASIYEQYF
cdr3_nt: TGCGCCAGCAGCTTGGGGACAGCAAGCATCTACGAGCAGTACTTC

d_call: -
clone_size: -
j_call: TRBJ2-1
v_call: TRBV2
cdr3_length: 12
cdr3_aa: CASSVGVTEQFF
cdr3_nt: TGTGCCAGCAGTGTAGGGGTGACTGAGCAGTTCTTC

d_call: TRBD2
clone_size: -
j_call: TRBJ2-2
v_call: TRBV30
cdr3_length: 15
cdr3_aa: CAWSVRAGGTGELFF
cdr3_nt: TGTGCCTGGAGTGTACGAGCGGGGGGCACCGGGGAGCTGTTTTTT

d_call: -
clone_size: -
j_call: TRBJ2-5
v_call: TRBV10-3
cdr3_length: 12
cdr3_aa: CAISELQETQYF
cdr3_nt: TGTGCCATCAGTGAGCTCCAAGAGACCCAGTACTTC

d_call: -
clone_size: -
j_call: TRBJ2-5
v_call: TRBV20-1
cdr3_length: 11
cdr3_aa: CSAKGGETQYF
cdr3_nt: TGCAGTGCTAAAGGGGGAGAGACCCAGTACTTC

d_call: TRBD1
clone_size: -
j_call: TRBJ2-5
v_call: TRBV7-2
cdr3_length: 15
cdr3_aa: CASSSHGTGVETQYF
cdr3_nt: TGTGCCAGCAGCTCGCACGGGACAGGGGTGGAGACCCAGTACTTC

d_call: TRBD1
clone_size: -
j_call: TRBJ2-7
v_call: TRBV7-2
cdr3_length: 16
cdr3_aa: CASSLVLGQGSYEQYF
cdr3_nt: TGTGCCAGCAGCTTAGTCCTGGGACAGGGGTCCTACGAGCAGTACTTC

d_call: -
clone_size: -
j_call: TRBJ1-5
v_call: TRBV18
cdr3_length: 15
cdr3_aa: CASSPRGDSNQPQHF
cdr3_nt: TGTGCCAGCTCACCCCGTGGGGATAGCAATCAGCCCCAGCATTTT

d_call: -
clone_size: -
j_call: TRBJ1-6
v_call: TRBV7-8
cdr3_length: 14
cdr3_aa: CASSFRTDNSPLHF
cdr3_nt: TGTGCCAGCAGCTTTCGGACAGATAATTCACCCCTCCACTTT

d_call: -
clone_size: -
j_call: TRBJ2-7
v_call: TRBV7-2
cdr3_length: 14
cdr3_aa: CASSPQWSDLEQYF
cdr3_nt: TGTGCCAGCAGCCCCCAGTGGAGTGATCTCGAGCAGTACTTC

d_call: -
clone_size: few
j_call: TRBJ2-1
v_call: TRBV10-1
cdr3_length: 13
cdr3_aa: CASSEAGVQEQFF
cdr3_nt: TGCGCCAGCAGTGAGGCAGGGGTGCAGGAGCAGTTCTTC

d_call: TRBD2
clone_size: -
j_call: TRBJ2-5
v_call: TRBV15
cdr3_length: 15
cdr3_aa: CATSRALGTRETQYF
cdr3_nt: TGTGCCACCAGCAGAGCCCTCGGGACTAGAGAGACCCAGTACTTC

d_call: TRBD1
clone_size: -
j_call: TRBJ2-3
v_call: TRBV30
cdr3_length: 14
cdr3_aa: CAWSSQGGTDTQYF
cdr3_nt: TGTGCCTGGAGTAGCCAGGGGGGCACAGATACGCAGTATTTT

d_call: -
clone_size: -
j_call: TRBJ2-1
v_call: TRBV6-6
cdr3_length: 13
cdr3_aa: CASSRDGYNEQFF
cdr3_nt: TGTGCCAGCAGCCGAGACGGTTACAATGAGCAGTTCTTC

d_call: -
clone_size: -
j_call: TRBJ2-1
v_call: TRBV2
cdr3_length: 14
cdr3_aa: CASTGPVSYNEQFF
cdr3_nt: TGTGCCAGCACGGGGCCAGTATCCTACAATGAGCAGTTCTTC

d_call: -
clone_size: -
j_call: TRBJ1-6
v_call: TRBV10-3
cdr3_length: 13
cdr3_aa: CAIRALQDSPLHF
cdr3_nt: TGTGCCATCAGGGCGCTGCAGGATTCACCCCTCCACTTT

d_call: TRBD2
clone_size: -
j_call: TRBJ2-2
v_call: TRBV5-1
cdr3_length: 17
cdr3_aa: CASSLALAATNTGELFF
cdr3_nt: TGCGCCAGCAGCTTGGCACTAGCGGCCACGAACACCGGGGAGCTGTTTTTT

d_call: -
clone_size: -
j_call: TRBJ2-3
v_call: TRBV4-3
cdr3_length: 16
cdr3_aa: CASSQVQASVTYTQYF
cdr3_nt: TGCGCCAGCAGCCAAGTTCAGGCTAGTGTCACATATACGCAGTATTTT

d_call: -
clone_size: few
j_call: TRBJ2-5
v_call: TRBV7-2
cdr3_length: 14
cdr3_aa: CASSAQNLGETQYF
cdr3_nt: TGTGCCAGCAGCGCCCAAAATCTGGGTGAGACCCAGTACTTC

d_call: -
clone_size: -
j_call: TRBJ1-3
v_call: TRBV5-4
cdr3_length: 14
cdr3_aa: CASSLVGSRNTIYF
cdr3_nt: TGTGCCAGCAGCTTGGTGGGAAGTAGAAACACCATATATTTT

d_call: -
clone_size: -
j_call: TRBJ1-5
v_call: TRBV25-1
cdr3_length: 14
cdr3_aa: CASSTGGGNQPQHF
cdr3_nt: TGTGCCAGCAGTACGGGGGGAGGAAATCAGCCCCAGCATTTT

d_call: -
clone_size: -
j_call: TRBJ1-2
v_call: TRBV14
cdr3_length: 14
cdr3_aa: CASSQEKANYGYTF
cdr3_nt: TGTGCCAGCAGCCAAGAAAAAGCTAACTATGGCTACACCTTC

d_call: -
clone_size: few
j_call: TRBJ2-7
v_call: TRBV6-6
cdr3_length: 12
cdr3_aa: CASSSESYEQYF
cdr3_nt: TGTGCCAGCAGTTCCGAGTCCTACGAGCAGTACTTC

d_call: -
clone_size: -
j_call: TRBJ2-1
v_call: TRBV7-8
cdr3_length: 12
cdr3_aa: CASSYFANEQFF
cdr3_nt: TGTGCCAGCAGTTACTTCGCCAATGAGCAGTTCTTC

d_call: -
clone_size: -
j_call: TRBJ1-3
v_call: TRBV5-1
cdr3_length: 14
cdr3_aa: CASSLDPAGNTIYF
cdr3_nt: TGCGCCAGCAGCTTGGATCCTGCTGGAAACACCATATATTTT

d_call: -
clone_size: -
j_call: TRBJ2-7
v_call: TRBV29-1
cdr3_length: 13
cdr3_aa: CSVREPLTYEQYF
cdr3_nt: TGCAGCGTTCGGGAGCCTTTAACCTACGAGCAGTACTTC

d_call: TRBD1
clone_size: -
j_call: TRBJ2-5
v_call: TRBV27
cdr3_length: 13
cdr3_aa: CASSHRGQETQYF
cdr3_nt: TGTGCCAGCAGCCACAGGGGGCAAGAGACCCAGTACTTC

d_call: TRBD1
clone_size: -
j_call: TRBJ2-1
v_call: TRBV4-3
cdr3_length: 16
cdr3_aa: CASSQEGQGARNEQFF
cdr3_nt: TGCGCCAGCAGCCAGGAGGGACAGGGGGCGCGCAATGAGCAGTTCTTC

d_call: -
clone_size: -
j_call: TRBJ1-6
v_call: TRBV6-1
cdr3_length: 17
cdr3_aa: CASSEAGRSSYNSPLHF
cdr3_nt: TGTGCCAGCAGTGAAGCTGGCAGAAGCTCCTATAATTCACCCCTCCACTTT

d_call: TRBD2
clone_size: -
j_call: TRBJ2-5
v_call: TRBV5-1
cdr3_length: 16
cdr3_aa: CASSLFAGDPRETQYF
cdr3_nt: TGCGCCAGCAGCTTGTTCGCGGGGGATCCCAGAGAGACCCAGTACTTC

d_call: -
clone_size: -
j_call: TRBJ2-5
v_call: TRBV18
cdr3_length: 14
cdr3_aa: CASSPQQGQETQYF
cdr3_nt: TGTGCCAGCTCACCGCAACAGGGCCAAGAGACCCAGTACTTC

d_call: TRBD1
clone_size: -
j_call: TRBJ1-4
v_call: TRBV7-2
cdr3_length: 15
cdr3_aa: CASSSQTGMSEKLFF
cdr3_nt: TGTGCCAGCAGCTCCCAGACAGGGATGAGCGAAAAACTGTTTTTT

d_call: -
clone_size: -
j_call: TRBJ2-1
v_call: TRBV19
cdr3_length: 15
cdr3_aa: CASSTRVGTYNEQFF
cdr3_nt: TGTGCCAGTAGTACCCGGGTAGGAACCTACAATGAGCAGTTCTTC

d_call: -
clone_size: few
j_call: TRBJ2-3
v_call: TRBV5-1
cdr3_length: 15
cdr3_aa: CASSSDKPSTDTQYF
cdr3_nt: TGCGCCAGCAGCTCGGACAAACCAAGCACAGATACGCAGTATTTT

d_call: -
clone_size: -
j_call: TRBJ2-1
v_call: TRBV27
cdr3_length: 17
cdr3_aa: CASGRYVRGLLYNEQFF
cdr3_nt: TGTGCCAGCGGACGATATGTGCGGGGGCTTTTATACAATGAGCAGTTCTTC

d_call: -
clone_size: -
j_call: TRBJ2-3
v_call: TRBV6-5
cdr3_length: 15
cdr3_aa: CASSYATLGSGTQYF
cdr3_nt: TGTGCCAGCAGTTACGCCACACTGGGGAGCGGTACGCAGTATTTT

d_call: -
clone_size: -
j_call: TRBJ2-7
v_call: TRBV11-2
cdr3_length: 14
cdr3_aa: CASSKGLLSYEQYF
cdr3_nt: TGTGCCAGCAGCAAGGGACTCCTCTCCTACGAGCAGTACTTC